This T cell receptor (beta chain) was observed in a study of CD8+ T cells in alopecia areata. Notes on the study in general: Higher clonality than in normal scalp was seen in lesional scalp, especially alopecia totalis/universalis.

Treatment indicated: oral pan-JAK inhibitor, 5-10 mg twice daily. Samples from alopecia areata patients were lesional scalp punch biopsies and peripheral blood. A word on this clone: Its matching antigen is unknown.

Once RNA had been extracted, it was reverse transcribed into cDNA to act as the sequencing template. Data came from immunoSEQ multiplex PCR; TCRdb stores just in-frame clones and leaves some out. The top ten clones hold around 10% of a sample with about 180,000 clones, roughly 46% of them seen once. V was shortened by 7 bases and J by 8 bases, with 17 bases between the two germline ends. From germline, CDR1 is SQVTM and CDR2 ANQGSEA. The CDR3 sequence is 12 residues long. This material consisted of CD8+ T cells sorted from blood, taken at approximately week 51, from a patient treated with tofacitinib. The receptor was derived from a human donor with alopecia areata. V gene TRBV29-1 combines with J gene TRBJ1-2; unclear D gene. The CDR3 nucleotides read TGCAGCGCTCGGACCGCCCGGGAAGGCTACACCTTC. Its protein product is CSARTAREGYTF. Full variable domain (outside the CDR3, taken from reference TRBV29-1 and TRBJ1-2): SAVISQKPSRDICQRGTSLTIQCQVDSQVTMMFWYRQQPGQSLTLIATANQGSEATYESGFVIDKFPISRPNLTFSTLTVSNMSPEDSSIYLCSARTAREGYTFGSGTRLTVV.